This TCR beta chain was profiled in a study of human T cells and chemical hapten exposure. Study as a whole: Throughout a study of around six months, patients underwent weekly scalp administration of diphenylcyclopropenone doses. Cases of alopecia areata, totalis or universalis occurred in a predominantly female patient group.

Specified time point: patch test 3, about 24 weeks after DPC sensitization. Treatment meaning: therapeutic diphenylcyclopropenone sensitization with weekly scalp DPC. Blood, whole and unfractionated, served as the source for total RNA extraction. Germline assignment: CDR1 MNHEY and CDR2 SVGEGT. CDR3 size: 15 residues. The V end was cut by 6 bases, the J end by 0 bases, with 14 bases between. TCRdb used MiXCR to reprocess the RACE reads, holding one entry per CDR3 protein. The sample records more than 150,000 distinct CDR3 sequences, around 25% being singletons. Regarding the study as a whole: Significantly more large CDR3 similarity clusters were formed by expanded TCRs than by controls.

This clonotype was counted only a few times. What it recognizes is unknown. The material was whole blood, obtained in connection with sensitization to the hapten diphenylcyclopropenone (DPC). The origin of this receptor is a woman in her forties with alopecia areata. Some clones in this sample may be carry-over from other donors' samples. The rearrangement joins TRBV6-2 or TRBV6-3 to TRBJ2-5; D is possibly TRBD2 (5 bases). The CDR3 sequence: CASSPGSSDQETQYF. CDR3 sequence (DNA): TGTGCCAGCAGCCCGGGGAGTAGCGACCAAGAGACCCAGTACTTC.